This TCR beta chain came from a study of beta chain features in type 1 diabetes. About the research overall: Comparable age, gender and cell yields were observed in patients relative to healthy donors. General study points: Type 1 diabetes patients had TCRB CDR3s that were shorter (moderately but significantly so) in all four CD4+ subsets.

V shed 3 bases and J 5 bases; nucleotides not matched to a gene: 8. This CDR3 has 16 amino acids. CDR1 and CDR2 from the germline V gene are LNHNV and YYDKDF (reference sequence). Expressed TCRB transcripts were sequenced, since all the RNA that had been isolated was reverse transcribed. Repertoires were generated with immunoSEQ multiplex PCR, while TCRdb's copy carries only in-frame clones and drops some. The sample consists of 150,000 to 200,000 clones, around 63% of them appearing once. With regard to this clone: Its specificity is unknown.

Sequenced: naive CD4+ T cells from blood. The sequence was obtained from a man in his thirties or forties with type 1 diabetes. The chain couples TRBV15 to TRBJ2-7, with 12 bases aligning to TRBD1. The chain's CDR3 is CATSRKSGTGGDEQYF. The CDR3 DNA follows: TGTGCCACCAGCAGGAAAAGCGGGACAGGGGGCGACGAGCAGTACTTC.